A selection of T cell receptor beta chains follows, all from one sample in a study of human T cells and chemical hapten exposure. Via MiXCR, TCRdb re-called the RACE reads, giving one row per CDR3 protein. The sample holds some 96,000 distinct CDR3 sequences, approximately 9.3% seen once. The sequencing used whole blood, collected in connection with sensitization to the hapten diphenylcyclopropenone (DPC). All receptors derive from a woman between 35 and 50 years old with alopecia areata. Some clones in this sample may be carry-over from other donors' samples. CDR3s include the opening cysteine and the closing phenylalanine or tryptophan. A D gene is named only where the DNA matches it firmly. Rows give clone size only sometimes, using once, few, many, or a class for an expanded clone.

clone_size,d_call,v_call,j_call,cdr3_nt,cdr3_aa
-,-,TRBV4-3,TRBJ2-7,TGCGCCAGCAGCCAAGATGCGTCTAGCAGCTCCTACGAGCAGTACTTC,CASSQDASSSSYEQYF
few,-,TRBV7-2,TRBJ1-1,TGTGCCAGCAGCTTAATTGGTGGGAGCTCGAACACTGAAGCTTTCTTT,CASSLIGGSSNTEAFF
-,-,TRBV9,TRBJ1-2,TGTGCCAGCAGCCCCAGGCCGGGGGCTTATGGCTACACCTTC,CASSPRPGAYGYTF
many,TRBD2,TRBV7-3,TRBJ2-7,TGTGCCAGCAGCTTAAAACCCCCCGGGGCGCGGGAGGGTCCGTTTCCCTACGAGCAGTACTTC,CASSLKPPGAREGPFPYEQYF
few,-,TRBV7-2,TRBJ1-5,TGTGCCAGCAGCTCAAAAGGGACAAAACATAGCAATCAGCCCCAGCATTTT,CASSSKGTKHSNQPQHF
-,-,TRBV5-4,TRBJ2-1,TGTGCCAGCAGCCCTTTGAACGCTCGCAGCTCCTACAATGAGCAGTTCTTC,CASSPLNARSSYNEQFF
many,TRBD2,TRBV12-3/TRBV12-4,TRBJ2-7,TGTGCCAGCAGTCCATCGGGACTAATCTCCTACGAGCAGTACTTC,CASSPSGLISYEQYF
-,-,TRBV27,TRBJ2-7,TGTGCCAGCAGTTTATTTGGGAGGAGCTCCTACGAGCAGTACTTC,CASSLFGRSSYEQYF
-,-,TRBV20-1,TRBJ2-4,TGCAGTGCTAGGCCGGGACATGCCCTAGCCAAAAACATTCAGTACTTC,CSARPGHALAKNIQYF
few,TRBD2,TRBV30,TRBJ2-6,TGTGCCTGGAGTGGCTCACCCTTCACTAGCGGGGACTCTGGGGCCAACGTCCTGACTTTC,CAWSGSPFTSGDSGANVLTF
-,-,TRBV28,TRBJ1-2,TGTGCCAGCAGTACGGACCCTTTTTATGGCTACACCTTC,CASSTDPFYGYTF
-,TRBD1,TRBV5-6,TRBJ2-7,TGTGCCAGCAGCGGACAGGACTCCTACGAGCAGTACTTC,CASSGQDSYEQYF
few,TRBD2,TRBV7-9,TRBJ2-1,TGTGCCAGCAGCTTAACTAGCGGGAGCGGCAATGAGCAGTTCTTC,CASSLTSGSGNEQFF
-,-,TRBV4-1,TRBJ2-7,TGCGCCAGCAGCCTGGACAGACCACGAGGGGAGCAGTACTTC,CASSLDRPRGEQYF
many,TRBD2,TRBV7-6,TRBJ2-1,TGTGCCAGCAGCTTAGCGGTAGCGGGATCCTACAATGAGCAGTTCTTC,CASSLAVAGSYNEQFF
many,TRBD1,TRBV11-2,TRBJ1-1,TGTGCCAGCAGCTTAGTAGTAGGACAGGGGAACACTGAAGCTTTCTTT,CASSLVVGQGNTEAFF
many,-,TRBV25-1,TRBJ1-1,TGTGCCAGCAGTGTCTACACTGAAGCTTTCTTT,CASSVYTEAFF
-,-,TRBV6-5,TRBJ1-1,TGTGCCAGCAGTCGACAGGTGAACACTGAAGCTTTCTTT,CASSRQVNTEAFF
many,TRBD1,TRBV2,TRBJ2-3,TGTGCCAGCTCAGGGGGCGGTACGCAGTATTTT,CASSGGGTQYF
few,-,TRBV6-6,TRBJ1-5,TGTGCCAGCAGTTATGATGGTCAGCCCCAGCATTTT,CASSYDGQPQHF
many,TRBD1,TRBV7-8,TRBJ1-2,TGTGCCAGCAGCCAAAACAGGGGGGGTAACTATGGCTACACCTTC,CASSQNRGGNYGYTF
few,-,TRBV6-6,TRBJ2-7,TGTGCCAGCACTAGAGGGGCAGATTACGAGCAGTACTTC,CASTRGADYEQYF
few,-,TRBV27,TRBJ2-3,TGTGCCAGCGATTCCTTCGGACGGGGTTCGGGCACAGATACGCAGTATTTT,CASDSFGRGSGTDTQYF
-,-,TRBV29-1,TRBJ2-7,TGCAGCGTTCGGTCTCGCAGGTCCACCTACGAGCGGTACTTC,CSVRSRRSTYERYF
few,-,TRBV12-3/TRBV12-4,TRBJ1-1,TGTGCCAGCAGTAAGGCCGGCAGCGGCACTGAAGCTTTCTTT,CASSKAGSGTEAFF
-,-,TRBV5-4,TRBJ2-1,TGTGCCAGCAGCTTGGCCGCCACCGGGGAGCAGTTCTTC,CASSLAATGEQFF
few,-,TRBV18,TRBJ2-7,TGTGCCAGCTCAGTTGGGGCTAACTACGAGCAGTACTTC,CASSVGANYEQYF
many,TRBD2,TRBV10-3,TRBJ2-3,TGTGCCATCAGTGACGGGACCGGGAGGGCGGCAGATACGCAGTATTTT,CAISDGTGRAADTQYF
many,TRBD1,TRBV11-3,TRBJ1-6,TGTGCCAGCAGCCCGGGGACAGCGCCTCGGCGCTATAATTCACCCCTCCACTTT,CASSPGTAPRRYNSPLHF
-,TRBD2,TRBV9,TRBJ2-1,TGTGCCAGCAGCGTAGGGGAGCGGGAGGGGGGTGAGCAGTTCTTC,CASSVGEREGGEQFF
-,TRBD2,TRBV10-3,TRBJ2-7,TGTGCCATCAGCCAACTCCGAGGGGAGGGGACCTACGAGCAGTACTTC,CAISQLRGEGTYEQYF
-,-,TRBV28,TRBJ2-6,TGTGCAGTCCGGTTCTCTGGGGCCAACGTCCTGACTTTC,CAVRFSGANVLTF
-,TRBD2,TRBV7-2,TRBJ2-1,TGTGCCAGCAGCACTCTAGCGGGAGAGGCCTACAATGAGCAGTTCTTC,CASSTLAGEAYNEQFF
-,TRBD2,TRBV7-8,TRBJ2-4,TGTGCCAGCAGCTTAGGGACTAGCGGATACATTCAGTACTTC,CASSLGTSGYIQYF
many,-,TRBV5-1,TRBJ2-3,TGCGCCAGCACCCCTTTTCGGCGGAGCGCCACAGATACGCAGTATTTT,CASTPFRRSATDTQYF
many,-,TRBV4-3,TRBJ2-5,TGCGCCAGCAGCCAAGAACCGGGACTTTCTCCGGAGACCCAGTACTTC,CASSQEPGLSPETQYF
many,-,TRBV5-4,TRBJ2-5,TGTGCCAGCAACATGATGGGGGGACGGGCCCGCCAAGAGACCCAGTACTTC,CASNMMGGRARQETQYF
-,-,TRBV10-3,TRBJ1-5,TGTGCCATCAGTGAGTCTAGCAATCAGCCCCAGCATTTT,CAISESSNQPQHF
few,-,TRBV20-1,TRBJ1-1,TGCAGTGCTAGCTTTCTGTGGGGGGCACGGAACACTGAAGCTTTCTTT,CSASFLWGARNTEAFF
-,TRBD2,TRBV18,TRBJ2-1,TGTGCCAGCTCACCCTGGACTAGCGGTGACAATGAGCAGTTCTTC,CASSPWTSGDNEQFF
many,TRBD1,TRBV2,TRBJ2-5,TGTGCCAGCAGTAAAAGACAGGGGGGAGAGACCCAGTACTTC,CASSKRQGGETQYF
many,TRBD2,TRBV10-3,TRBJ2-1,TGTGCCATCAGTTCCCACGGACGAAAAAGCGGGAGAGGATCCTACAATGAGCAGTTCTTC,CAISSHGRKSGRGSYNEQFF
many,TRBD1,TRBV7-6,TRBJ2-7,TGTGCCAGCAGCCCCCCGGGACAGGGGATTTACGAGCAGTACTTC,CASSPPGQGIYEQYF
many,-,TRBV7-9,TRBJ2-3,TGTGCCAGCAGCATCAGAGGGGATCCAGATACGCAGTATTTT,CASSIRGDPDTQYF
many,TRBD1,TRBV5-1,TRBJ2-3,TGCGCCAGCAAGGATACAGGGGGCTCAGATACGCAGTATTTT,CASKDTGGSDTQYF
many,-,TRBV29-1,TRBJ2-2,TGCAGCGCCGTCAGGGGTAGCGGGAACACCGGGGAGCTGTTTTTT,CSAVRGSGNTGELFF